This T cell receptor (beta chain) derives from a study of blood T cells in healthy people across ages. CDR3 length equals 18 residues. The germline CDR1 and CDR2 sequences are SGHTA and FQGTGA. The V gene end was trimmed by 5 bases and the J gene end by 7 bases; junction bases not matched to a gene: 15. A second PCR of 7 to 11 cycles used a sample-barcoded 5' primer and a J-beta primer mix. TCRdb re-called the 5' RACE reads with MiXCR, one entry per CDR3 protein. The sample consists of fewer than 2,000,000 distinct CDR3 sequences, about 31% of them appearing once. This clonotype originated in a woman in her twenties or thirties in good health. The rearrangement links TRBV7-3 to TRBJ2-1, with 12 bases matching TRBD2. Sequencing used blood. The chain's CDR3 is CASSPRDSSGGAPNEQFF. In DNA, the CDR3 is TGTGCCAGCAGCCCCCGGGACTCTAGCGGGGGGGCCCCGAATGAGCAGTTCTTC.